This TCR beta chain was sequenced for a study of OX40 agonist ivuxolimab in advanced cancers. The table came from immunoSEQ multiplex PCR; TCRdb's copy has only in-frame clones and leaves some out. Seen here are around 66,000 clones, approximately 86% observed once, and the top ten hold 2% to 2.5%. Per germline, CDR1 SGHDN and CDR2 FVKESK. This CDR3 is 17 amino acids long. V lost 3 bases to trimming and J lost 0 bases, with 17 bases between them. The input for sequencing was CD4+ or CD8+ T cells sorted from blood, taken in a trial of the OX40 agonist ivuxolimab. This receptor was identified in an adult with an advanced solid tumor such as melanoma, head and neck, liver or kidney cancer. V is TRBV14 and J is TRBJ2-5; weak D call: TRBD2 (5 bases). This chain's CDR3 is CASSHDGLSEYQETQYF. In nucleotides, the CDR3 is TGTGCCAGCAGCCATGATGGACTTTCTGAGTACCAAGAGACCCAGTACTTC.